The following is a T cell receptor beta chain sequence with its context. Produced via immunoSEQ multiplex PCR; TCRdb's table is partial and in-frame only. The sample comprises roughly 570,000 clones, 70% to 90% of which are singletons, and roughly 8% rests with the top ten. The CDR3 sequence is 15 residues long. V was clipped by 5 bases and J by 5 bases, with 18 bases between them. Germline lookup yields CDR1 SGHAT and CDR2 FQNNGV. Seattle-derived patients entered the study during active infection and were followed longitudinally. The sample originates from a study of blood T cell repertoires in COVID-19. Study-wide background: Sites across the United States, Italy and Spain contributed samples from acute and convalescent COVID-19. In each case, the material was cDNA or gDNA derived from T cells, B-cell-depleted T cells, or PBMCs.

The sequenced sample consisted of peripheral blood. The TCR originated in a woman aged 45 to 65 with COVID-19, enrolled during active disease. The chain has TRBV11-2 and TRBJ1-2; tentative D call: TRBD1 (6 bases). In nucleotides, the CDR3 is TGTGCCAGCAGCCTCTTCGGGGGGCTAGAGTATGGCTACACCTTC. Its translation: CASSLFGGLEYGYTF.